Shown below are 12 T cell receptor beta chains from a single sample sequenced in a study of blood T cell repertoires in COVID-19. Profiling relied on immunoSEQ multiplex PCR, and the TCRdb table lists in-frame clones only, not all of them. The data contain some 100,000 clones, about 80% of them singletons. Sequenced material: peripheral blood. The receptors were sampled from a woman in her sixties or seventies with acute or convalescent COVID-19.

This chain's CDR3 is CASSTDRSGANVLTF. For the CDR3, the DNA is TGTGCCAGTAGTACAGATCGCTCTGGGGCCAACGTCCTGACTTTC. This chain joins TRBV19 and TRBJ2-6; no reliable D call. Trimming cost V 4 bases and J 0 bases, with 7 bases left between them. The CDR3 sequence is 15 residues long. The V gene's germline CDR1 is LNHDA and CDR2 SQIVND (reference sequence).

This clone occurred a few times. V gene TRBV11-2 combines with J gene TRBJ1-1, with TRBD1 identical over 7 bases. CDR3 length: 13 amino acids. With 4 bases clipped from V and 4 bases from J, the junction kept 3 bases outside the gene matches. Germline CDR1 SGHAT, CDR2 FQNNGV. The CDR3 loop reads CASSSQGGTEAFF. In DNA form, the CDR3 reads TGTGCCAGCAGCTCTCAGGGGGGCACTGAAGCTTTCTTT.

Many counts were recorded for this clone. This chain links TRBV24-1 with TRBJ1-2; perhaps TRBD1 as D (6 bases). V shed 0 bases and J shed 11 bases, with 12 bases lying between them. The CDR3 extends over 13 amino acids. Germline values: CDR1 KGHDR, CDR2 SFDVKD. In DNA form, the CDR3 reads TGTGCCACCAGTGATTTGCAACAGGGAGGGTACACCTTC. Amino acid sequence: CATSDLQQGGYTF.

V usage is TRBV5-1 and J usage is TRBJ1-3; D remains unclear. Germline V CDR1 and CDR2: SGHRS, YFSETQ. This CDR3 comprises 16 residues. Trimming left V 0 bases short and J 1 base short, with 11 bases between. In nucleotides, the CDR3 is TGCGCCAGCAGCTTGGGAGGGAGTGAATCTGGAAACACCATATATTTT. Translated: CASSLGGSESGNTIYF.

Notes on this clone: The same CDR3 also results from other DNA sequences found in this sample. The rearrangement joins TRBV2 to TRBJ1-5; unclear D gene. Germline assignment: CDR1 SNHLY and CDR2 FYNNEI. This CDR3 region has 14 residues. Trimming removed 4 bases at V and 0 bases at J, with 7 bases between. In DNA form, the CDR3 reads TGTGCCAGCAGTGGGCAGTATAGCAATCAGCCCCAGCATTTT. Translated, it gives CASSGQYSNQPQHF.

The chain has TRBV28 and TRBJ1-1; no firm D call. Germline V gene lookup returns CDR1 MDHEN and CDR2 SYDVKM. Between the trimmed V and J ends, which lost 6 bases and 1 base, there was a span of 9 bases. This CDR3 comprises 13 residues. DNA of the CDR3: TGTGCCAGCAGCATGGGGAGGAACACTGAAGCTTTCTTT. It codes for CASSMGRNTEAFF.

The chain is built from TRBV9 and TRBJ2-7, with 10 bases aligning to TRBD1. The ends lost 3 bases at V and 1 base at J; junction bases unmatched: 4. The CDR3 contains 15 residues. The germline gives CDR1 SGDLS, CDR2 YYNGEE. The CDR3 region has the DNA TGTGCCAGCAGCGGAACGGGACAGGGGTCCTACGAGCAGTACTTC. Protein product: CASSGTGQGSYEQYF. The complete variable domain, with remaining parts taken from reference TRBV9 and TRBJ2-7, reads DSGVTQTPKHLITATGQRVTLRCSPRSGDLSVYWYQQSLDQGLQFLIQYYNGEERAKGNILERFSAQQFPDLHSELNLSSLELGDSALYFCASSGTGQGSYEQYFGPGTRLTVT.

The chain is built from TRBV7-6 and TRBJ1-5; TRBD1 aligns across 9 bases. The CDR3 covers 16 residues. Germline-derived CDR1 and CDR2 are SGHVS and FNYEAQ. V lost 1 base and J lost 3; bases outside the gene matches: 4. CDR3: CASSLEQGAFNQPQHF. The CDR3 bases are TGTGCCAGCAGCTTAGAACAGGGGGCGTTCAATCAGCCCCAGCATTTT. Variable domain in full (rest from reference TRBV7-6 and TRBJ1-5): GAGVSQSPRYKVTKRGQDVALRCDPISGHVSLYWYRQALGQGPEFLTYFNYEAQQDKSGLPNDRFSAERPEGSISTLTIQRTEQRDSAMYRCASSLEQGAFNQPQHFGDGTRLSIL.

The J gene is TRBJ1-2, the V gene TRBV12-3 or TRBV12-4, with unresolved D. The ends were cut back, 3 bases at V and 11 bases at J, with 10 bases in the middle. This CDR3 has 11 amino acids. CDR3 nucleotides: TGTGCCAGCAGTTTTTCCTTACAGTACACCTTC. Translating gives CASSFSLQYTF.

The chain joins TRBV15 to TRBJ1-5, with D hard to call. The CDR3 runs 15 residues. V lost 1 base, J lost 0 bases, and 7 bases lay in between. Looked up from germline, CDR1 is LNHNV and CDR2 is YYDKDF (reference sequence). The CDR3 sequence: CATSRAQYSNQPQHF. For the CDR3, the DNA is TGTGCCACCAGCAGAGCCCAGTATAGCAATCAGCCCCAGCATTTT.

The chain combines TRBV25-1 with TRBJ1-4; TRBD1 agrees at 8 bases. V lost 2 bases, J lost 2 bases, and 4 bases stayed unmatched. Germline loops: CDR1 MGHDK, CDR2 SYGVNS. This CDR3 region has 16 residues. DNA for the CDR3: TGTGCCAGCAGTGAACCGACAGGGGCGACTAATGAAAAACTGTTTTTT. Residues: CASSEPTGATNEKLFF.

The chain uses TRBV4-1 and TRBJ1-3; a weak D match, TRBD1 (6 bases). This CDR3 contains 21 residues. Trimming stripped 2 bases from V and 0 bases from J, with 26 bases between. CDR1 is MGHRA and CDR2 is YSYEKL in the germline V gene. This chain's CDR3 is CASSQFRQGTINIFSGNTIYF. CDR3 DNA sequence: TGCGCCAGCAGCCAATTTCGGCAGGGGACAATTAATATCTTCTCTGGAAACACCATATATTTT.